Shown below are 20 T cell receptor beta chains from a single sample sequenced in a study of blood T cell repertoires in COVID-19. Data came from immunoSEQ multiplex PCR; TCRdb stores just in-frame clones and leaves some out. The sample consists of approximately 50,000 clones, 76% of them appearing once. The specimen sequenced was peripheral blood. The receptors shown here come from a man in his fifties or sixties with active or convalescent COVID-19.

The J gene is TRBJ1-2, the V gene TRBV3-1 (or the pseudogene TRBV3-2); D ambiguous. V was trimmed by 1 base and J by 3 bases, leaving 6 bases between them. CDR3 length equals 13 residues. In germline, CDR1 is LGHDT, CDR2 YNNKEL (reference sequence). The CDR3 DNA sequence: TGTGCCAGCAGCCAAGGAAACTACTATGGCTACACCTTC. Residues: CASSQGNYYGYTF.

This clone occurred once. The CDR3 DNA sequence: TGTGCCAGCAGTCCCCAGGTGAATACGCAGTATTTT. Protein: CASSPQVNTQYF. This chain connects TRBV2 to TRBJ2-3; D gene uncertain. With 5 bases removed from V and 7 bases from J, the gap between germline ends came to 10 bases. This CDR3 region has 12 residues. Germline V gene lookup returns CDR1 SNHLY and CDR2 FYNNEI.

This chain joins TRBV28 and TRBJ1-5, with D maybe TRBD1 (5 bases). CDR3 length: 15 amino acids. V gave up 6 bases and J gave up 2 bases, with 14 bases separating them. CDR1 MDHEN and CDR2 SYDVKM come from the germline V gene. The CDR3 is CASRSAEQGNQPQHF. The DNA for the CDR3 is TGTGCCAGCAGATCGGCTGAACAGGGCAATCAGCCCCAGCATTTT.

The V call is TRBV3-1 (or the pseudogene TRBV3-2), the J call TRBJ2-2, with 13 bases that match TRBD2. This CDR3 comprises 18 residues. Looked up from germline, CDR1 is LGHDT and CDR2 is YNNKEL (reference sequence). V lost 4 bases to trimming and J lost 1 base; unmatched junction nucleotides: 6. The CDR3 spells CASSPRTSGGLNTGELFF. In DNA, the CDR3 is TGTGCCAGCAGCCCTCGGACTAGCGGGGGCCTGAACACCGGGGAGCTGTTTTTT.

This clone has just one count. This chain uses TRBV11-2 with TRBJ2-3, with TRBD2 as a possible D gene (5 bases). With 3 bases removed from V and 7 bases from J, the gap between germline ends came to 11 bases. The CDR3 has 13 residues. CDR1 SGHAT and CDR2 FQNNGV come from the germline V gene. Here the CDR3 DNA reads TGTGCCAGCAGCTTTGTAATCGGGAATACGCAGTATTTT. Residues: CASSFVIGNTQYF.

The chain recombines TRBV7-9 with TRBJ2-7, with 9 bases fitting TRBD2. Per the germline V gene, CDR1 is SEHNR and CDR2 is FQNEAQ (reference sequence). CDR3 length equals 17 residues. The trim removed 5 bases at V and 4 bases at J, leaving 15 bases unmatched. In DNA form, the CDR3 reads TGTGCCAGCAGCGGGGGACTAGCTCCTTTACACTATTACGAGCAGTACTTC. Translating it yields CASSGGLAPLHYYEQYF.

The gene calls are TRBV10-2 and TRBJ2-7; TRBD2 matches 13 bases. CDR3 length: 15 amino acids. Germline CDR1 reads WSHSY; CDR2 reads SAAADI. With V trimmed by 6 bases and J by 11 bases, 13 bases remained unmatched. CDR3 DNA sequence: TGCGCCAGCAGCCCAGTGGGGACTAGCGGGAATACGGAGTACTTC. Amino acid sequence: CASSPVGTSGNTEYF.

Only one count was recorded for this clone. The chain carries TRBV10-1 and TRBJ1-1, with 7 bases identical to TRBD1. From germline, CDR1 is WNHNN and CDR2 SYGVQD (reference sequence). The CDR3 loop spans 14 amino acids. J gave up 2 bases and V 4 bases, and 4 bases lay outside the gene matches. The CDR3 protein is CASSAAGGNTEAFF. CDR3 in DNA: TGCGCCAGCAGTGCCGCAGGGGGAAACACTGAAGCTTTCTTT.

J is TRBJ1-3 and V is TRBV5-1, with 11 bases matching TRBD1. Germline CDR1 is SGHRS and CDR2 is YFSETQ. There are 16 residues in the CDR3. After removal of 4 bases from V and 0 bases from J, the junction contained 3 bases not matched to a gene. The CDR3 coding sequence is TGCGCCAGCAGCCCAGGGACAGGGGGCTCTGGAAACACCATATATTTT. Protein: CASSPGTGGSGNTIYF.

In nucleotides, the CDR3 is TGTGCCAGCTCAGACACAGGGGCTATTTCCTACGAGCAGTACTTC. As protein: CASSDTGAISYEQYF. The genes are TRBV18 and TRBJ2-7; 7 bases line up with TRBD1. Trimming at V came to 5 bases and at J to 1 base, leaving 8 bases not matched to a gene. Germline V gene sequence: CDR1 KGHSH, CDR2 LQKENI. This CDR3 region has 15 residues.

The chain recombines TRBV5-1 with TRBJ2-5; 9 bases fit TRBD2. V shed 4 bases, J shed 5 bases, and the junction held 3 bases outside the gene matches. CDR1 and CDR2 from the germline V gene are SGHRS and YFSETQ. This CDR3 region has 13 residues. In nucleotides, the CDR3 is TGCGCCAGCAGCCTAGCGGGGAAGGAGACCCAGTACTTC. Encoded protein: CASSLAGKETQYF.

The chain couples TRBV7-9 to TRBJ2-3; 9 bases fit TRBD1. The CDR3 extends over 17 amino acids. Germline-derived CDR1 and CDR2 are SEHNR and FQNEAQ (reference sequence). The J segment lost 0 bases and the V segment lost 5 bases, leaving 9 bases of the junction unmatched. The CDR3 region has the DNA TGTGCCAGCAGCCCACGAGGGACAGGGCTGAGCACAGATACGCAGTATTTT. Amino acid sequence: CASSPRGTGLSTDTQYF.

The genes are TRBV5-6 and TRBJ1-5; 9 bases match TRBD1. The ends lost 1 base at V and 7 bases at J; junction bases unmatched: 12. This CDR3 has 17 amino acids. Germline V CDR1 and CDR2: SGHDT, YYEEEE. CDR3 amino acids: CASSLTGTGGFLQPQHF. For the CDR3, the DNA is TGTGCCAGCAGCTTGACAGGAACAGGGGGCTTTTTACAGCCCCAGCATTTT.

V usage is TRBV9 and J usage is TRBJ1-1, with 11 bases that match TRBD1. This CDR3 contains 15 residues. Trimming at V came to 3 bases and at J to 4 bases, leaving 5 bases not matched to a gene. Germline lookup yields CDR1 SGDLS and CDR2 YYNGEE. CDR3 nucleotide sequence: TGTGCCAGCAGCGCCTGGGACAGGGGGATCACTGAAGCTTTCTTT. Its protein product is CASSAWDRGITEAFF. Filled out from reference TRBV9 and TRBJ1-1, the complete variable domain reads DSGVTQTPKHLITATGQRVTLRCSPRSGDLSVYWYQQSLDQGLQFLIQYYNGEERAKGNILERFSAQQFPDLHSELNLSSLELGDSALYFCASSAWDRGITEAFFGQGTRLTVV.

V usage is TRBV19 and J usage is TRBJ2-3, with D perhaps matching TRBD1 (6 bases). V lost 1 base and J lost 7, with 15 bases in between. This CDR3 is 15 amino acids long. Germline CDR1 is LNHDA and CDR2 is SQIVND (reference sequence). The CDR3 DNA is TGTGCCAGTAGTATAGGAACAGCCCAGGGGAATACGCAGTATTTT. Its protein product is CASSIGTAQGNTQYF.

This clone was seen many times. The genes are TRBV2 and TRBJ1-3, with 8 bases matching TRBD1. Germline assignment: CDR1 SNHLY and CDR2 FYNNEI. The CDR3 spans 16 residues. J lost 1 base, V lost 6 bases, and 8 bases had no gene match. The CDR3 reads CASRVGQGASGNTIYF. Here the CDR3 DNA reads TGTGCCAGCAGGGTAGGACAGGGCGCGTCTGGAAACACCATATATTTT.

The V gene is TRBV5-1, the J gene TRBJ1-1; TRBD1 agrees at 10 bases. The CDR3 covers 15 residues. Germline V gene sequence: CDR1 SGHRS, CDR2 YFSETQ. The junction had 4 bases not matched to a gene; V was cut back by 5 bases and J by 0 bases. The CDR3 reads CASSFDRGLNTEAFF. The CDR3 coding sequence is TGCGCCAGCAGTTTTGACAGGGGGCTGAACACTGAAGCTTTCTTT.

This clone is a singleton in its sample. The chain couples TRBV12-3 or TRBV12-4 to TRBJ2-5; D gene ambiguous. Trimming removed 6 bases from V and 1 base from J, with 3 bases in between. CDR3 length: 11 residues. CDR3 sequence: CASSVQETQYF. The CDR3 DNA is TGTGCCAGCAGCGTCCAAGAGACCCAGTACTTC.

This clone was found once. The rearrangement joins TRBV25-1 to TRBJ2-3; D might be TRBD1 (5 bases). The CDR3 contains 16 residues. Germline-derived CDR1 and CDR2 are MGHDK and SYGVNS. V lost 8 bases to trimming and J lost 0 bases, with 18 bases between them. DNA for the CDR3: TGTGCCAGCTCTGGGGCCTCGCACTCTAGCACAGATACGCAGTATTTT. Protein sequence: CASSGASHSSTDTQYF.

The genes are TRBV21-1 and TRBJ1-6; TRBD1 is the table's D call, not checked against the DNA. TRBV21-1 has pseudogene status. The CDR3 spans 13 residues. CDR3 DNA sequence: TGTGCCATCCGGACAGGGGAATTTTCACCCCTCCACTTT. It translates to CAIRTGEFSPLHF.